This T cell receptor (beta chain) was profiled in a study of blood T cells in healthy people across ages. General observations from the study: Across the age range, TCR beta diversity per million T cells fell in a roughly linear way. The study could not conclusively compare naive and antigen-experienced cells, given its unsorted PBMCs.

Using a J-beta primer mix together with a sample-barcoded 5' primer, a second PCR was run for about 6 to 12 cycles. Through a template-switch adaptor with 12 random nucleotides, each cDNA molecule received a tag. TCRdb used MiXCR to reprocess the 5' RACE reads, holding one entry per CDR3 protein. This sample has 1.5 million to 1.9 million distinct CDR3 sequences, with roughly 43% found just once. Worth noting for this clonotype: Its cognate antigen is unknown.

The germline CDR1 and CDR2 sequences are SGHRS and YFSETQ. V lost 7 bases, J lost 8 bases, and 7 bases stayed unmatched. The CDR3 has 13 residues. The clonotype originates from a woman aged 18-35 years in good health. The sequenced material came from blood. The chain combines TRBV5-1 with TRBJ1-4; 8 bases are a match to TRBD1. The CDR3 loop is CASATGGEEKLFF. The CDR3 DNA reads as TGCGCCAGCGCAACAGGGGGAGAGGAAAAACTGTTTTTT.